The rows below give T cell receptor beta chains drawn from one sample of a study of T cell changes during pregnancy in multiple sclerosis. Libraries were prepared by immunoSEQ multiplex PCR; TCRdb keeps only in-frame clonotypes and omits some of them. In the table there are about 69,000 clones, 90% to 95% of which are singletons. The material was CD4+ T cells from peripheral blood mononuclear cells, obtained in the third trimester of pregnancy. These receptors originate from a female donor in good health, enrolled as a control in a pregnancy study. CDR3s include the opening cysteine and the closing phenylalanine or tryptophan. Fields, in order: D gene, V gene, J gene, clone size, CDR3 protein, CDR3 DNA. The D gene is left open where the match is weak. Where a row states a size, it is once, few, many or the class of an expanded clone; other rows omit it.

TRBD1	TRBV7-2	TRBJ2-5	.	CASSLGVTGGAETQYF	TGTGCCAGCAGCTTAGGCGTAACAGGGGGTGCAGAGACCCAGTACTTC
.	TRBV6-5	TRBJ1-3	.	CASREGNSGNTIYF	TGTGCCAGCAGGGAGGGAAACTCTGGAAACACCATATATTTT
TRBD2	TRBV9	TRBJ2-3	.	CASSVRGGSITDTQYF	TGTGCCAGCAGCGTCCGGGGGGGTAGCATCACAGATACGCAGTATTTT
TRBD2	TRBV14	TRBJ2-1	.	CASSQGGGTTYNEQFF	TGTGCCAGCAGCCAAGGCGGGGGGACCACCTACAATGAGCAGTTCTTC
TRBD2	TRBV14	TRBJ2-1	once	CATSSGGAYNEQFF	TGTGCCACCTCTAGCGGGGGGGCCTACAATGAGCAGTTCTTC
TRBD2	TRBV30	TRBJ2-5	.	CAWSSGGEETQYF	TGTGCCTGGAGTTCGGGAGGGGAAGAGACCCAGTACTTC
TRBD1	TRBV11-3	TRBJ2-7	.	CASSSGNRGEYEQYF	TGTGCCAGCAGCTCGGGGAACAGGGGGGAGTACGAGCAGTACTTC
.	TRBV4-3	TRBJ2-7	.	CASSQESRGSYEQYF	TGCGCCAGCAGCCAAGAGTCAAGGGGCTCCTACGAGCAGTACTTC
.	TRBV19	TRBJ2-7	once	CASSGTQSSYEQYF	TGTGCCAGTTCCGGGACACAGAGCTCCTACGAGCAGTACTTC
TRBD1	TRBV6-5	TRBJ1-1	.	CASRLPGQGVEAFF	TGTGCCAGCAGATTGCCCGGACAGGGTGTTGAAGCTTTCTTT
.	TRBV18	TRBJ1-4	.	CASSLDTVKEKLFF	TGTGCCAGCTCCTTGGACACTGTAAAGGAAAAACTGTTTTTT
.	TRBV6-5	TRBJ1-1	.	CASSLDSLNTEAFF	TGTGCCAGCAGCCTCGACAGCCTGAACACTGAAGCTTTCTTT
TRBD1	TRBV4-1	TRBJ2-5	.	CASSQDPQGARETQYF	TGCGCCAGCAGCCAAGATCCCCAGGGGGCGAGGGAGACCCAGTACTTC
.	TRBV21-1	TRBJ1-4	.	CASTQWGQGNEKLFF	.
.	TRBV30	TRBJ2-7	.	CAWNLQGPLIEQYF	TGTGCCTGGAATCTTCAGGGCCCACTCATCGAGCAGTACTTC
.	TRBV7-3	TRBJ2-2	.	CASSYSSDTGELFF	TGTGCCAGCAGCTATTCTAGCGACACCGGGGAGCTGTTTTTT
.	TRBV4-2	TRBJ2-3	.	CASSRELNTDTQYF	TGTGCCAGCAGCCGCGAACTGAACACAGATACGCAGTATTTT
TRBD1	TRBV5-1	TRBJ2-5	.	CASSLGGQGETQYF	TGCGCCAGCAGCTTGGGAGGACAGGGGGAGACCCAGTACTTC
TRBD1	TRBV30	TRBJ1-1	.	CAWSAGGPEAFF	TGTGCCTGGAGTGCAGGGGGACCTGAAGCTTTCTTT
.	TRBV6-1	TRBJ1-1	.	CASSETYGMNTEAFF	TGTGCCAGCAGTGAAACCTACGGGATGAACACTGAAGCTTTCTTT
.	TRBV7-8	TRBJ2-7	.	CASSLQGYEQYF	TGTGCCAGCAGCTTACAGGGGTACGAGCAGTACTTC
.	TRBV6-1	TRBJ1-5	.	CASSATDNSNQPQHF	TGTGCCAGCAGTGCGACAGACAATAGCAATCAGCCCCAGCATTTT
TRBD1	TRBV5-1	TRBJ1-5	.	CASSLTGVQDNQPQHF	TGCGCCAGCAGTTTAACAGGGGTTCAAGACAATCAGCCCCAGCATTTT
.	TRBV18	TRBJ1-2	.	CASSLTGSGYTF	TGTGCCAGCTCACTTACAGGCAGTGGCTACACCTTC
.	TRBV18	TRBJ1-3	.	CASSPYSSGNTIYF	TGTGCCAGCTCACCGTACAGCTCTGGAAACACCATATATTTT
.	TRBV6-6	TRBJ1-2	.	CASSYGGGNYGYTF	TGTGCCAGCAGTTATGGCGGGGGGAACTATGGCTACACCTTC
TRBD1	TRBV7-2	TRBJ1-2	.	CASSSGQGTRNGYTF	TGTGCCAGCAGCTCGGGACAGGGGACAAGGAATGGCTACACCTTC
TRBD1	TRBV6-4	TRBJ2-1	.	CASSTGTGYNEQFF	TGTGCCAGCAGTACCGGGACAGGATACAATGAGCAGTTCTTC
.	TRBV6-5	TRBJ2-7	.	CASSFQGPYEQYF	TGTGCCAGCAGTTTTCAGGGTCCCTACGAGCAGTACTTC
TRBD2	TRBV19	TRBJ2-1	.	CASRKFTAGAEQFF	TGTGCCAGTAGAAAGTTCACCGCGGGAGCTGAGCAGTTCTTC
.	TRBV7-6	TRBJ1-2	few	CASSLEGGGYTF	TGTGCCAGCAGCTTAGAGGGAGGGGGCTACACCTTC
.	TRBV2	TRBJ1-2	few	CASSESGRSGYTF	TGTGCCAGCAGTGAATCCGGAAGGAGCGGCTACACCTTC
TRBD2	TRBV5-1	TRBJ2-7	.	CASSSQPSGGSSSYEQYF	TGCGCCAGCAGCTCGCAACCTAGCGGGGGGTCAAGCTCCTACGAGCAGTACTTC